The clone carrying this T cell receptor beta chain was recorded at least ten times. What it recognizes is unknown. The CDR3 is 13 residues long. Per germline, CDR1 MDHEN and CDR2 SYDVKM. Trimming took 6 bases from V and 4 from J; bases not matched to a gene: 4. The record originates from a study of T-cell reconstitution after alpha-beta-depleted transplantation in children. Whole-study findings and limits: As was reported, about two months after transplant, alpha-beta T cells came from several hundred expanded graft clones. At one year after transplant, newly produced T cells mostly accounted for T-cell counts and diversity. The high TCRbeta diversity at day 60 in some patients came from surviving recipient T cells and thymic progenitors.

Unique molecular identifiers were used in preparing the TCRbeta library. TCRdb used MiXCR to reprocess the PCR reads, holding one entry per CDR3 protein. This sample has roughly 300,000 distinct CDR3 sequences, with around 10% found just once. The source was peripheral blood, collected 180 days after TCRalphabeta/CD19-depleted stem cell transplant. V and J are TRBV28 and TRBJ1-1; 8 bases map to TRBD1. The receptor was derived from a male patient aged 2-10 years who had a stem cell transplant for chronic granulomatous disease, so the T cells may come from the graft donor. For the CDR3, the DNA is TGTGCCAGCAGGCCGGACAGGGTCACTGAAGCTTTCTTT. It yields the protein CASRPDRVTEAFF.